This T cell receptor (beta chain) stems from a study of CD8+ T cells in alopecia areata. Per germline, CDR1 LGHNA and CDR2 YSLEER. The CDR3 extends over 16 amino acids. Trimming stripped 3 bases from V and 1 base from J, with 15 bases between. Sample treatment: oral pan-JAK inhibitor, 5-10 mg twice daily. Whole-study results and caveats: Greater clonality was observed in lesional scalp samples, especially alopecia totalis/universalis, versus normal scalp. In patients, TCRs were shared less clearly than in mice, and HLA may possibly be involved. Scalp specimens additionally yield sequences from normal skin's resident alphabeta T cells.

The sample holds one count of this clone. Its antigen is not known. The authors extracted RNA and reverse transcribed it into cDNA as the sequencing template. TCRdb's table, derived via immunoSEQ multiplex PCR, lists solely in-frame clones and lacks some. The sample includes approximately 140,000 clones, 75% to 85% seen only once; the top ten take about 25%. The source material was CD8+ T cells sorted from blood, sampled at week 4, from a patient treated with tofacitinib. The clonotype was recovered from a human donor with alopecia areata. V usage is TRBV4-3 and J usage is TRBJ2-5; a weak D match, TRBD2 (6 bases). The CDR3 region has the DNA TGCGCCAGCAGCCAGCAGCTCCGGGACTTCCAAGAGACCCAGTACTTC. Translation: CASSQQLRDFQETQYF.